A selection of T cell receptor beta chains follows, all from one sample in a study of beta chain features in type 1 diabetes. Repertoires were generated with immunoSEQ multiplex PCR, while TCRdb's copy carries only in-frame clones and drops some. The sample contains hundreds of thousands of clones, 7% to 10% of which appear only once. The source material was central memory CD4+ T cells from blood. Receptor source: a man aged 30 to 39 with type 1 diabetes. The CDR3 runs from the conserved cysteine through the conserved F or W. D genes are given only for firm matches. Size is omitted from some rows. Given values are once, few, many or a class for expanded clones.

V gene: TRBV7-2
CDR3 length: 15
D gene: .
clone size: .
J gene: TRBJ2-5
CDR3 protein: CASSLVVSGAETQYF
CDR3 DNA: TGTGCCAGCAGCTTAGTGGTTTCAGGGGCGGAGACCCAGTACTTC

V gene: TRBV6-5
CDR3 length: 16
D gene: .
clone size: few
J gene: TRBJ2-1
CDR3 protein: CASSYSGGRIYNEQFF
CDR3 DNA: TGTGCCAGCAGTTACTCGGGTGGCCGTATCTACAATGAGCAGTTCTTC

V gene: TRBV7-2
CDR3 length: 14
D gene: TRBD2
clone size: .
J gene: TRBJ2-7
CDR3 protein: CASSPRVAGVEQYF
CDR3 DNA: TGTGCCAGCAGCCCACGGGTAGCGGGGGTTGAGCAGTACTTC

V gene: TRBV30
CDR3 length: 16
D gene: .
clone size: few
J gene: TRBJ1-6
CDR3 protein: CAWTPLGEGLNSPLHF
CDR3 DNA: TGTGCCTGGACGCCTTTGGGAGAGGGCCTCAATTCACCCCTCCACTTT

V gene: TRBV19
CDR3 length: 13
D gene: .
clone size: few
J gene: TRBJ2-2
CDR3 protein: CASILSNTGELFF
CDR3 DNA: TGTGCCAGTATACTTTCGAACACCGGGGAGCTGTTTTTT

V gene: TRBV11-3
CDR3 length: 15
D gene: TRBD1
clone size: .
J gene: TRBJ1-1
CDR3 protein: CASSLGGQGNTEAFF
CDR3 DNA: TGTGCCAGCAGCTTAGGCGGACAGGGAAACACTGAAGCTTTCTTT

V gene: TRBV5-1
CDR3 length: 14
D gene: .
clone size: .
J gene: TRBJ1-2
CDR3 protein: CASSLEEGGRGYTF
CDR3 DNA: TGCGCCAGCAGCTTGGAGGAGGGAGGTCGTGGCTACACCTTC

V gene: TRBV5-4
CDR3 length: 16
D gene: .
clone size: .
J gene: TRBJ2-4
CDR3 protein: CASSLDGGSEGNIQYF
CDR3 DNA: TGTGCCAGCAGCTTGGATGGGGGTTCCGAGGGAAACATTCAGTACTTC

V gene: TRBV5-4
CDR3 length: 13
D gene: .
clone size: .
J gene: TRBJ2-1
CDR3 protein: CASSLDQYNEQFF
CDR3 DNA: TGTGCCAGCAGCTTGGACCAATACAATGAGCAGTTCTTC

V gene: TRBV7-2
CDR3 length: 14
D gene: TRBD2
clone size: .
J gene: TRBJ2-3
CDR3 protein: CASKTRGSTDTQYF
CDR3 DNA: TGTGCCAGCAAGACGCGGGGGTCCACAGATACGCAGTATTTT

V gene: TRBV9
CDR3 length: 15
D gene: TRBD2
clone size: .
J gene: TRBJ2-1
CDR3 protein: CASSIRLAGVDEQFF
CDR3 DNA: TGTGCCAGCAGCATACGACTAGCGGGGGTCGATGAGCAGTTCTTC

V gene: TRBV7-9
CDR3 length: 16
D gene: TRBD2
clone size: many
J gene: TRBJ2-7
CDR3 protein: CASSVSTGTTSYEQYF
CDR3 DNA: TGTGCCAGCAGCGTAAGCACCGGGACTACCTCCTACGAGCAGTACTTC

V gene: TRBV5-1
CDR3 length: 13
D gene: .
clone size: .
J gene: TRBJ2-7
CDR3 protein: CASSEGLSYEQYF
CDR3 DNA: TGCGCCAGCAGCGAGGGACTCTCCTACGAGCAGTACTTC

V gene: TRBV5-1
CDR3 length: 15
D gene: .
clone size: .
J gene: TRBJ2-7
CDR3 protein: CASSGVGSGSYEQYF
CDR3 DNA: TGCGCCAGCAGCGGCGTTGGGTCTGGGTCCTACGAGCAGTACTTC

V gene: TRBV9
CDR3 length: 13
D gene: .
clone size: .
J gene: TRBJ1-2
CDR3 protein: CASSVDRNYGYTF
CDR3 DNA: TGTGCCAGCAGCGTAGACCGAAACTATGGCTACACCTTC

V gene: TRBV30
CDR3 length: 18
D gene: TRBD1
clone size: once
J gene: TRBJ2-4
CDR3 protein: CAWSVRRPGGWDKNIQYF
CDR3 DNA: TGTGCCTGGAGTGTAAGGCGGCCAGGGGGTTGGGACAAAAACATTCAGTACTTC

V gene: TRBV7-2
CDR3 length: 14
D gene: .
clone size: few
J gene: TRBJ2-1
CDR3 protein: CASSPNYDSNEQFF
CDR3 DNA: TGTGCCAGCAGCCCAAACTATGACAGTAATGAGCAGTTCTTC

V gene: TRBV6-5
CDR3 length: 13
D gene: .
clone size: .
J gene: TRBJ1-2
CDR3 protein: CASSYEGRNGYTF
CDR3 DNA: TGTGCCAGCAGTTACGAGGGGCGTAATGGCTACACCTTC

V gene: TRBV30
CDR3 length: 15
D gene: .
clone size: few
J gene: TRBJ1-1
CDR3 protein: CAWSVGGAKNTEAFF
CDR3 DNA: TGTGCCTGGAGTGTGGGGGGGGCTAAGAACACTGAAGCTTTCTTT

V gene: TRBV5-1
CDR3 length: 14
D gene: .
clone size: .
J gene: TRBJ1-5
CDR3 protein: CASSLRGGREPQHF
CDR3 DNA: TGCGCCAGCAGCTTGCGAGGGGGGCGCGAGCCCCAGCATTTT

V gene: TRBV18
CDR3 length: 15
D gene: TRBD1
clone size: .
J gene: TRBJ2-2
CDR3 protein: CASSPIGTDTGELFF
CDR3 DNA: TGTGCCAGCTCACCGATCGGGACAGACACCGGGGAGCTGTTTTTT

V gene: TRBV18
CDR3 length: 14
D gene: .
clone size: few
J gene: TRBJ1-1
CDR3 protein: CASSPGGMNTEAFF
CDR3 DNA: TGTGCCAGCTCTCCCGGTGGGATGAACACTGAAGCTTTCTTT

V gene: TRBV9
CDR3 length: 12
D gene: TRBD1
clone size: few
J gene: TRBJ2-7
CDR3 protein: CASSFPGGEQYF
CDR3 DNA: TGTGCCAGCAGCTTTCCAGGGGGCGAGCAGTACTTC

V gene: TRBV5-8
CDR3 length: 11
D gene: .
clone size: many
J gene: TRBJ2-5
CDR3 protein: CASSRMETQYF
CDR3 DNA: TGTGCCAGCAGTAGGATGGAGACCCAGTACTTC

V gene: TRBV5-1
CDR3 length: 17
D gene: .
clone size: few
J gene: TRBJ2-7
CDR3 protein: CASSLGGRQLSSYEQYF
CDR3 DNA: TGCGCCAGCAGCTTGGGGGGAAGACAGCTAAGCTCCTACGAGCAGTACTTC

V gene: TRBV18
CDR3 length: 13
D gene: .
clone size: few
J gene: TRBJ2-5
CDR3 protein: CASSPAGMETQYF
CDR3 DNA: TGTGCCAGCTCACCGGCGGGGATGGAGACCCAGTACTTC

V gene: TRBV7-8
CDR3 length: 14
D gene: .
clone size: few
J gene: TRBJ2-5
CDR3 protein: CASSLGEPQETQYF
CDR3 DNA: TGTGCCAGCAGCTTAGGGGAGCCCCAAGAGACCCAGTACTTC

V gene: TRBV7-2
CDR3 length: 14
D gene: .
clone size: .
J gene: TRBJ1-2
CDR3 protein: CASSPGRELYGYTF
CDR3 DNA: TGTGCCAGCAGCCCCGGGCGGGAACTCTATGGCTACACCTTC

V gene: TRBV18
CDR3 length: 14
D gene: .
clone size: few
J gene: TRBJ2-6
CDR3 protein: CASSTDSGANVLTF
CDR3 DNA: TGTGCCAGCTCAACGGACTCTGGGGCCAACGTCCTGACTTTC

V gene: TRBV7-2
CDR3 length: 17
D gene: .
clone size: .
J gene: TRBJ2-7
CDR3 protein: CASSLQGVRGDPYEQYF
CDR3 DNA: TGTGCCAGCAGCCTCCAGGGGGTGCGGGGGGACCCCTACGAGCAGTACTTC

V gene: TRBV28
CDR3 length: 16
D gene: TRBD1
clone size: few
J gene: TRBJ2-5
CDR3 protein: CASSAGTGGRQETQYF
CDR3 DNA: TGTGCCAGCAGCGCCGGGACAGGGGGCAGACAAGAGACCCAGTACTTC

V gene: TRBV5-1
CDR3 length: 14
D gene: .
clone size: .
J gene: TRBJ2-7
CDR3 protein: CASSPMGRHYEQYF
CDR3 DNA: TGCGCCAGCAGCCCTATGGGACGGCACTACGAGCAGTACTTC

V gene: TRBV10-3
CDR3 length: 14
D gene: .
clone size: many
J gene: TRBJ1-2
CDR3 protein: CAISDDGPTYGYTF
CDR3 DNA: TGTGCCATCAGTGATGACGGACCCACCTATGGCTACACCTTC

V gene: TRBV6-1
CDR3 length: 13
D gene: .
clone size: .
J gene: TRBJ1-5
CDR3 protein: CASRTTTDQPQHF
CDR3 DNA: TGTGCCAGCAGGACGACGACGGATCAGCCCCAGCATTTT

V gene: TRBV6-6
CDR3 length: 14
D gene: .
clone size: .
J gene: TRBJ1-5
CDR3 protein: CASTAGRSNQPQHF
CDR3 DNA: TGTGCCAGCACCGCAGGGAGGAGCAATCAGCCCCAGCATTTT

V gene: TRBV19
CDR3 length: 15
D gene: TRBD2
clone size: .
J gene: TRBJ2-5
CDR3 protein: CASSGLAGQQETQYF
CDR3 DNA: TGTGCCAGTAGTGGACTAGCGGGCCAGCAAGAGACCCAGTACTTC

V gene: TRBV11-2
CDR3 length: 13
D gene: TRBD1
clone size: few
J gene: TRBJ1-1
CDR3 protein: CASSGTGDTEAFF
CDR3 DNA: TGTGCCAGCAGTGGGACAGGGGACACTGAAGCTTTCTTT

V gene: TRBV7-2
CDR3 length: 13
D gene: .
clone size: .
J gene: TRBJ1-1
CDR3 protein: CASSLEARVEAFF
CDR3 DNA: TGTGCCAGCAGCTTAGAGGCCAGAGTGGAAGCTTTCTTT

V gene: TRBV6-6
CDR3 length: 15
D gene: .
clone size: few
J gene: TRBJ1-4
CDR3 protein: CASRADSSINEKLFF
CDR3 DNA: TGTGCCAGCAGGGCTGACAGCTCGATTAATGAAAAACTGTTTTTT

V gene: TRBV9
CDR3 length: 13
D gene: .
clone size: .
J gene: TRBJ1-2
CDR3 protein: CASSGTESYGYTF
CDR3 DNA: TGTGCCAGCAGCGGGACAGAGAGCTATGGCTACACCTTC

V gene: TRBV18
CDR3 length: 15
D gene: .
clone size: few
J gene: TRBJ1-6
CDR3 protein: CASSGGRDYNSPLHF
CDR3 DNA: TGTGCCAGCTCCGGGGGCCGGGACTATAATTCACCCCTCCACTTT

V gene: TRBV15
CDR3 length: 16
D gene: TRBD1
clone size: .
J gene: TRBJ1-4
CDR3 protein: CATRRDRGATNEKLFF
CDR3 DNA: TGTGCCACTCGACGGGACAGGGGGGCAACTAATGAAAAACTGTTTTTT

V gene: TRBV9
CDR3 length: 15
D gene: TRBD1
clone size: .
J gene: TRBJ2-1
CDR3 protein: CASSATGGYMNEQFF
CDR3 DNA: TGTGCCAGCAGCGCGACAGGGGGCTATATGAATGAGCAGTTCTTC

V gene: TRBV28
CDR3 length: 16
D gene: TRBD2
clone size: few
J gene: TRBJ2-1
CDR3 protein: CASSFAGLAGVNEQFF
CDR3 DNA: TGTGCCAGCAGTTTTGCGGGACTAGCGGGGGTCAATGAGCAGTTCTTC

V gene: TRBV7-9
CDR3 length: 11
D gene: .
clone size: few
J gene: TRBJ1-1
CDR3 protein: CASSRNTEAFF
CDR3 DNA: TGTGCCAGCAGTCGGAACACTGAAGCTTTCTTT

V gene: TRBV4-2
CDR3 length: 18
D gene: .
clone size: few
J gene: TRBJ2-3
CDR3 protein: CASSQDTPAAGARDTQYF
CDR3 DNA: TGTGCCAGCAGCCAAGATACCCCAGCTGCGGGGGCTAGAGATACGCAGTATTTT

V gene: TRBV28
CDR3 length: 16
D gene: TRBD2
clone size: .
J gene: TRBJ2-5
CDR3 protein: CASSLVASGGRETQYF
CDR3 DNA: TGTGCCAGCAGTTTAGTGGCTAGCGGGGGCAGGGAGACCCAGTACTTC

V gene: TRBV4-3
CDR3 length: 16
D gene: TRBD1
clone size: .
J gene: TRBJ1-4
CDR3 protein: CASSQGGTGGNEKLFF
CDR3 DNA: TGCGCCAGCAGCCAAGGCGGGACAGGGGGTAATGAAAAACTGTTTTTT